One sample yielded the 30 T cell receptor beta chains listed below, sequenced in a study of response to subunit inactivated influenza vaccine. TCRdb reanalysed the RT-PCR reads using MiXCR and keeps one entry per CDR3 protein. This table holds 500,000 to 550,000 distinct CDR3 sequences, 6.5% to 8% found once. The material was PBMCs from blood, obtained 23 to 25 months after vaccination. These TCRs come from a man in his fifties or sixties who received an inactivated influenza vaccine.

The V call is TRBV5-6, the J call TRBJ2-7; D tentatively reads TRBD1 or TRBD2 (5 bases each). Germline CDR1 is SGHDT and CDR2 is YYEEEE. V dropped 5 bases and J dropped 6 bases, with 9 bases sitting between them. CDR3 length: 11 amino acids. CDR3 loop: CASSAGGEQYF. The CDR3 region has the DNA TGTGCCAGCAGTGCTGGGGGCGAGCAGTACTTC.

There are a few counts of this clonotype. V is TRBV6-2 or TRBV6-3 and J is TRBJ2-1; 8 bases are shared with TRBD2. Germline lookup yields CDR1 MNHEY and CDR2 SVGEGT. V dropped 0 bases and J dropped 4; count of bases not matched to a gene: 8. This CDR3 is 17 amino acids long. The CDR3 DNA is TGTGCCAGCAGTTACTCGATGCGGGGGGATTTTTACAATGAGCAGTTCTTC. It translates to CASSYSMRGDFYNEQFF.

This chain joins TRBV12-3 or TRBV12-4 and TRBJ2-1; TRBD1 matches 7 bases. J was trimmed by 4 bases and V by 7 bases; bases with no gene match: 7. The CDR3 contains 14 residues. DNA for the CDR3: TGTGCCAGCACCGGCACAGGGGCATACAATGAGCAGTTCTTC. This codes for CASTGTGAYNEQFF.

The V and J genes are TRBV10-3 and TRBJ2-2, with TRBD2 matching over 11 bases. The CDR3 contains 16 residues. J was trimmed by 5 bases and V by 10 bases; bases with no gene match: 12. Germline CDR1 reads ENHRY; CDR2 reads SYGVKD. In DNA form, the CDR3 reads TGTGCCACCGCGGTCATACTAGCGGGAGATACCGGGGAGCTGTTTTTT. Translated: CATAVILAGDTGELFF.

V gene TRBV20-1 combines with J gene TRBJ1-1; D is ambiguous. This CDR3 is 14 amino acids long. The V end was cut by 4 bases, the J end by 1 base, with 13 bases between. Looked up from germline, CDR1 is DFQATT and CDR2 is SNEGSKA (reference sequence). CDR3 nucleotide sequence: TGCAGTGCTAACACCCCGACTGGGAACACTGAAGCTTTCTTT. This gives the protein CSANTPTGNTEAFF.

The chain carries TRBV20-1 and TRBJ2-2; D call uncertain. The germline CDR1 and CDR2 sequences are DFQATT and SNEGSKA (reference sequence). V was clipped by 3 bases and J by 8 bases, with 10 bases between them. The length of the CDR3 is 12 residues. The CDR3 loop reads CSASRLSGELFF. For the CDR3, the DNA is TGCAGTGCTAGCAGGCTCTCTGGGGAGCTGTTTTTT.

V gene TRBV5-1 combines with J gene TRBJ1-3; maybe TRBD1 (5 bases). Per the germline V gene, CDR1 is SGHRS and CDR2 is YFSETQ. The CDR3 totals 15 residues. V was cut by 0 bases and J by 8 bases, with 15 bases left in between. Here the CDR3 DNA reads TGCGCCAGCAGCTTGGTGCCAGGGCGGACGGACACCATATATTTT. It translates to CASSLVPGRTDTIYF.

The V call is TRBV4-1, the J call TRBJ2-5; D might be TRBD1 (6 bases). Germline lookup yields CDR1 MGHRA and CDR2 YSYEKL. The V gene lost 4 bases and the J gene lost 2 bases, with 11 bases spanning the gap. This CDR3 comprises 14 residues. CDR3 sequence reads: CASSPNRAQETQYF. The CDR3 DNA reads TGCGCCAGCAGCCCAAACAGGGCTCAAGAGACCCAGTACTTC.

This clonotype has a handful of counts. V and J are TRBV6-5 and TRBJ1-2; 11 nucleotides align to TRBD1. The CDR3 is made up of 15 amino acids. V lost 0 bases, J lost 4 bases, and 1 base stayed unmatched. The germline CDR1 and CDR2 sequences are MNHEY and SVGAGI. For the CDR3, the DNA is TGTGCCAGCAGTTACTCGGACAGGGGGCCCTATGGCTACACCTTC. This gives the protein CASSYSDRGPYGYTF.

This clonotype was counted many times. J is TRBJ2-1 and V is TRBV5-1; D might be TRBD2 (7 bases). The V gene lost 1 base and the J gene lost 10 bases, with 18 bases spanning the gap. CDR1 is SGHRS, CDR2 YFSETQ, per germline. This CDR3 is 15 amino acids long. CDR3 amino acids: CASSLNGGRPWEQFF. The CDR3 region has the DNA TGCGCCAGCAGCTTGAACGGGGGGCGGCCTTGGGAGCAGTTCTTC.

This clonotype was observed many times. The chain is built from TRBV11-2 and TRBJ1-2; perhaps TRBD1 as D (5 bases). This CDR3 region has 17 residues. Per germline, CDR1 SGHAT and CDR2 FQNNGV. The V and J ends lost 5 bases and 4 bases respectively, with 23 bases between them. CDR3 sequence (DNA): TGTGCCAGCAGCCATCTTAAACGGCCAGGGTGGACCTATGGCTACACCTTC. This translates into CASSHLKRPGWTYGYTF.

This chain uses TRBV6-1 with TRBJ2-2; no clear D. Germline CDR1 reads MNHNS; CDR2 reads SASEGT. Trimming pared 6 bases from V and 4 bases from J, leaving 9 bases between. CDR3 length: 13 residues. The CDR3 DNA reads TGTGCCAGCAGGATCGATACCACCGGGGAGCTGTTTTTT. This codes for CASRIDTTGELFF.

This chain joins TRBV4-1 and TRBJ1-4, with D perhaps TRBD1 (5 bases). CDR1 is MGHRA and CDR2 is YSYEKL in the germline V gene. The CDR3 extends over 16 amino acids. Between the trimmed V and J ends, which lost 0 bases and 2 bases, there was a span of 10 bases. The CDR3, as DNA: TGCGCCAGCAGCCAAGACGTGGCAGGGACTAATGAAAAACTGTTTTTT. This gives the protein CASSQDVAGTNEKLFF.

This chain links TRBV5-1 with TRBJ2-1, with unresolved D. The ends were cut back, 0 bases at V and 4 bases at J, with 8 bases in the middle. Germline values: CDR1 SGHRS, CDR2 YFSETQ. The CDR3 loop spans 14 amino acids. CDR3 loop: CASSLEGLYNEQFF. The DNA of the CDR3 is TGCGCCAGCAGCTTGGAGGGCCTTTACAATGAGCAGTTCTTC.

The table lists this clonotype with a few counts. The J gene is TRBJ1-4, the V gene TRBV6-1, with TRBD1 matching 7 bases. Germline CDR1 reads MNHNS; CDR2 reads SASEGT. V lost 6 bases and J lost 8; bases outside the gene matches: 6. The CDR3 is 13 residues long. The CDR3 sequence: CASSPGTDEKLFF. The CDR3 nucleotides read TGTGCCAGCAGCCCCGGGACAGACGAAAAACTGTTTTTT.

In this sample, this clonotype turned up a few times. The rearrangement uses TRBV29-1 and TRBJ2-1; 8 nucleotides line up with TRBD1. Germline values: CDR1 SQVTM, CDR2 ANQGSEA. The CDR3 covers 16 residues. Trimming at V came to 0 bases and at J to 7 bases, leaving 11 bases not matched to a gene. Here the CDR3 reads CSVEDSWQGAGNEQFF. The DNA for the CDR3 is TGCAGCGTTGAAGACAGCTGGCAGGGGGCAGGTAATGAGCAGTTCTTC.

There are many counts of this clonotype. The chain combines TRBV27 with TRBJ2-7; D gene unclear. V was cut by 8 bases and J by 3 bases, with 14 bases left in between. The CDR3 length is 13 residues. Germline V gene lookup returns CDR1 MNHEY and CDR2 SMNVEV (reference sequence). CDR3 amino acids: CASAHLPIYEQYF. The CDR3 DNA is TGTGCCAGCGCCCACCTGCCTATCTACGAGCAGTACTTC.

This clonotype was detected only a few times. J is TRBJ1-2 and V is TRBV2, with TRBD1 matching 7 bases. With 8 bases clipped from V and 4 bases from J, the junction kept 10 bases outside the gene matches. CDR3 length equals 14 residues. Per the germline V gene, CDR1 is SNHLY and CDR2 is FYNNEI. CDR3: CASSGTEESYGYTF. The DNA of the CDR3 is TGTGCCAGCTCCGGGACAGAAGAATCCTATGGCTACACCTTC.

This clonotype was seen repeatedly, ten times or more. CDR3 region: CASSPPLWGSSYEQYF. CDR3 DNA: TGTGCCAGCAGTCCTCCCTTATGGGGGAGCTCCTACGAGCAGTACTTC. This rearrangement joins TRBV28 to TRBJ2-7; D may be TRBD1 or TRBD2 (5 bases each). Trimming stripped 5 bases from V and 0 bases from J, with 17 bases between. CDR1 MDHEN and CDR2 SYDVKM come from the germline V gene. The CDR3 covers 16 residues.

This sequence joins TRBV5-1 and TRBJ2-2, with D possibly being TRBD1 (5 bases). Germline V CDR1 and CDR2: SGHRS, YFSETQ. V gave up 4 bases and J gave up 5 bases, with 12 bases separating them. CDR3 length: 14 amino acids. The CDR3 spells CASSQQDLTGELFF. DNA of the CDR3: TGCGCCAGCAGCCAACAGGACCTTACCGGGGAGCTGTTTTTT. The full variable domain, its missing parts supplied by reference TRBV5-1 and TRBJ2-2, is KAGVTQTPRYLIKTRGQQVTLSCSPISGHRSVSWYQQTPGQGLQFLFEYFSETQRNKGNFPGRFSGRQFSNSRSEMNVSTLELGDSALYLCASSQQDLTGELFFGEGSRLTVL.

This clonotype was counted many times. CDR3 in DNA: TGCAGTGCTAGCGGGAGGAGCTCCTACAATGAGCAGTTCTTC. Translated, it gives CSASGRSSYNEQFF. The rearrangement joins TRBV20-1 to TRBJ2-1; 7 bases are shared with TRBD2. CDR3 length: 14 residues. Germline assignment: CDR1 DFQATT and CDR2 SNEGSKA (reference sequence). Losses at the gene ends were 3 bases for V and 0 bases for J; bases not matched to a gene: 2.

This clonotype was seen many times. One end of the junction is discordant with germline, which a read error may explain. V usage is TRBV25-1 and J usage is TRBJ2-7; 8 bases fit TRBD2. Germline V gene data show CDR1 as MGHDK and CDR2 as SYGVNS. The CDR3 is made up of 9 amino acids. CDR3 in amino acids: CGRDYEQYF. The CDR3 coding sequence is TGCGGGAGGGACTACGAGCAGTACTTC.

This clonotype was seen a few times. The chain combines TRBV20-1 with TRBJ2-7; TRBD1 agrees at 11 bases. This CDR3 contains 13 residues. Germline lookup yields CDR1 DFQATT and CDR2 SNEGSKA (reference sequence). The CDR3 DNA sequence: TGCAGCAAACCGGGACAGGGGGTCCACGAGCAGTACTTC. Its protein is CSKPGQGVHEQYF.

This clonotype was picked up many times. The V and J genes are TRBV7-9 and TRBJ1-2, with D possibly TRBD1 on 6 matching bases. The CDR3 spans 12 residues. Germline V gene data show CDR1 as SEHNR and CDR2 as FQNEAQ (reference sequence). With 2 bases removed from V and 7 bases from J, the gap between germline ends came to 8 bases. In DNA, the CDR3 is TGTGCCAGCAGCTTAAGGACAGCTGGCTACACCTTC. Translating it yields CASSLRTAGYTF.

This clonotype appeared a few times. V gene TRBV5-6 combines with J gene TRBJ1-2; weak D call: TRBD1 (6 bases). The germline V gene has CDR1 SGHDT and CDR2 YYEEEE. The CDR3 runs to 14 residues. Trimming removed 0 bases from V and 6 bases from J, with 12 bases in between. The CDR3 is CASSLVQGAHGYTF. The DNA of the CDR3 is TGTGCCAGCAGCTTGGTACAGGGAGCCCATGGCTACACCTTC.

This clonotype was detected ten times or more. The chain employs TRBV10-2 and TRBJ1-4; no reliable D call. The V end lost 0 bases, the J end lost 4 bases, and 9 bases lay between the germline ends. Germline V lookup: CDR1 WSHSY, CDR2 SAAADI. The CDR3 runs to 15 residues. The CDR3 here is CASSESSFYNEKLFF. CDR3 in DNA: TGCGCCAGCAGTGAGTCGTCGTTTTATAATGAAAAACTGTTTTTT.

The CDR3 spells CASSFFARRNYGYTF. For the CDR3, the DNA is TGTGCCAGCAGCTTCTTCGCGCGGCGGAACTATGGCTACACCTTC. The chain employs TRBV11-2 and TRBJ1-2; D unclear. The CDR3 loop spans 15 amino acids. The V end was cut by 3 bases, the J end by 2 bases, with 13 bases between. CDR1 and CDR2 (germline): SGHAT, FQNNGV. The full variable domain, its missing parts supplied by reference TRBV11-2 and TRBJ1-2, is EAGVAQSPRYKIIEKRQSVAFWCNPISGHATLYWYQQILGQGPKLLIQFQNNGVVDDSQLPKDRFSAERLKGVDSTLKIQPAKLEDSAVYLCASSFFARRNYGYTFGSGTRLTVV.

This clonotype was counted at least ten times. The chain employs TRBV6-1 and TRBJ1-5, with 8 bases lining up with TRBD1. V lost 5 bases and J lost 7; bases outside the gene matches: 4. CDR1 is MNHNS, CDR2 SASEGT, per germline. The CDR3 consists of 13 residues. The CDR3 is CASSQGAGQPQHF. The CDR3, as DNA: TGTGCCAGCAGTCAGGGGGCCGGCCAGCCCCAGCATTTT.

This sequence joins TRBV28 and TRBJ2-3, with D perhaps matching TRBD1 (6 bases). The CDR3 is 15 amino acids. Germline assignment: CDR1 MDHEN and CDR2 SYDVKM. Deletions cut 6 bases from V and 2 bases from J, with 15 bases between. The CDR3 coding sequence is TGTGCCAGCAGCCGCGGACAGATTACCACAGATACGCAGTATTTT. It specifies CASSRGQITTDTQYF.

A few counts support this clonotype. V gene TRBV12-3 or TRBV12-4 combines with J gene TRBJ2-3; the D is unclear. With 10 bases removed from V and 5 bases from J, the gap between germline ends came to 10 bases. The CDR3 runs to 11 residues. The CDR3 region has the DNA TGTGCCACCAACGTAGGAGATACGCAGTATTTT. Protein sequence: CATNVGDTQYF.